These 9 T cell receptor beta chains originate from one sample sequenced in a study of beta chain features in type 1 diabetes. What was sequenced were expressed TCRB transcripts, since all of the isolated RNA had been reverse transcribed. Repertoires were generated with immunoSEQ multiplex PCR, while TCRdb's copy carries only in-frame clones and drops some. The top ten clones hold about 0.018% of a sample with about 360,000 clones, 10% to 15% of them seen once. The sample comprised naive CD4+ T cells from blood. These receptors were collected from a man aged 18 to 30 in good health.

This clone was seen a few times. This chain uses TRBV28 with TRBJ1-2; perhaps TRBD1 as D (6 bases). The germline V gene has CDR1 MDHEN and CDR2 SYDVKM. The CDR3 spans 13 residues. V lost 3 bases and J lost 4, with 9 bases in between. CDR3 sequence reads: CASSFDRSYGYTF. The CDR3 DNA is TGTGCCAGCAGTTTCGACAGGAGCTATGGCTACACCTTC.

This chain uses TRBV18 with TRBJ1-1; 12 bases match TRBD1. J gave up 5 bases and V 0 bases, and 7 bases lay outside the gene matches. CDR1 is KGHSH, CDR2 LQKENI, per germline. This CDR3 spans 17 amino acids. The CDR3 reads CASSPPSGTGGWTEAFF. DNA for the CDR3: TGTGCCAGCTCACCACCGTCAGGGACAGGGGGCTGGACTGAAGCTTTCTTT.

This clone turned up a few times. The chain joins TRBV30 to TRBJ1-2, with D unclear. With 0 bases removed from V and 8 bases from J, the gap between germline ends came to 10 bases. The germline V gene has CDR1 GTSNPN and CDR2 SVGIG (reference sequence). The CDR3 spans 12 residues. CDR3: CAWSVRLSGYTF. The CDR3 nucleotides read TGTGCCTGGAGTGTACGCTTGAGCGGCTACACCTTC.

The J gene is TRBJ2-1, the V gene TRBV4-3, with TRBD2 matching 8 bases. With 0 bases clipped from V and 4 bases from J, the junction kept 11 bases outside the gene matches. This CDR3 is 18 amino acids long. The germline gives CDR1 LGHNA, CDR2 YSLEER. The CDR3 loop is CASSQERMAGRAYNEQFF. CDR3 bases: TGCGCCAGCAGCCAAGAAAGGATGGCCGGGAGGGCTTACAATGAGCAGTTCTTC.

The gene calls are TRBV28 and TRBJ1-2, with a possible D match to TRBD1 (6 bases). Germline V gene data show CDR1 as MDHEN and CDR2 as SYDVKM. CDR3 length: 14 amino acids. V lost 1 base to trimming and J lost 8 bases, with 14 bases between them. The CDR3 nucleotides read TGTGCCAGCAGTTTATTTGGCAGGGGATTAGGCTACACCTTC. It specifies CASSLFGRGLGYTF.

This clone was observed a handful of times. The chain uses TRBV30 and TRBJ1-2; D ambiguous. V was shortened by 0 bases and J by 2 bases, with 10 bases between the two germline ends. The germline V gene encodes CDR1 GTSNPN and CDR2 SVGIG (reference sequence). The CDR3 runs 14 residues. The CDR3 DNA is TGTGCCTGGAGTGTTGGAGCAAACAACTATGGCTACACCTTC. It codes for CAWSVGANNYGYTF.

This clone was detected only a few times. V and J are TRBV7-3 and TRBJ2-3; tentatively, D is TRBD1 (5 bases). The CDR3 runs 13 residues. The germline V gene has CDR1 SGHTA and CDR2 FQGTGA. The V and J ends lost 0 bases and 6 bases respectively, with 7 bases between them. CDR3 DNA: TGTGCCAGCAGCTTAACGGGGCGGGATACGCAGTATTTT. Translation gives CASSLTGRDTQYF.

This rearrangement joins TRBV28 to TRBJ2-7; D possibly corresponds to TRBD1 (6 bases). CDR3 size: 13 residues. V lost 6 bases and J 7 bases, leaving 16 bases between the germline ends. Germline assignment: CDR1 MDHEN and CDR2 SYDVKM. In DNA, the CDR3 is TGTGCCAGCAGGGGGACACCCGCTTTTGAGCAGTACTTC. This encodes CASRGTPAFEQYF.

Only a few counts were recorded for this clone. The CDR3 reads CATSRPGGDTEAFF. For the CDR3, the DNA is TGTGCCACCAGCAGGCCCGGGGGGGACACTGAAGCTTTCTTT. The chain recombines TRBV15 with TRBJ1-1; TRBD1 might be the D (5 bases). Germline assignment: CDR1 LNHNV and CDR2 YYDKDF (reference sequence). The CDR3 covers 14 residues. V was shortened by 3 bases and J by 3 bases, with 11 bases between the two germline ends.